These 30 T cell receptor beta chains were all obtained from the same sample, sequenced in a study of control samples from healthy donors and cancer patients. Profiled with immunoSEQ multiplex PCR; TCRdb holds only in-frame clones, not every one. The sample yields roughly 83,000 clones, around 80% seen once. The specimen was blood. Source of these receptors: a woman aged 55 to 70 in good health.

This chain links TRBV27 with TRBJ1-2; possible D gene TRBD1, 5 bases. Germline V gene data show CDR1 as MNHEY and CDR2 as SMNVEV (reference sequence). Trimming removed 1 base from V and 4 bases from J, with 10 bases in between. The CDR3 is 14 residues long. The CDR3 sequence: CASSLWGGGYGYTF. CDR3 in DNA: TGTGCCAGCAGTTTATGGGGCGGGGGCTATGGCTACACCTTC.

This chain connects TRBV7-2 to TRBJ1-2; 7 positions match TRBD1. Losses at the gene ends were 2 bases for V and 7 bases for J; bases not matched to a gene: 4. Germline CDR1 reads SGHTA; CDR2 reads FQGNSA. There are 13 residues in the CDR3. CDR3: CASSLNRGGGYTF. The CDR3 DNA reads as TGTGCCAGCAGCTTAAACAGGGGAGGTGGCTACACCTTC.

This clone was observed a few times. The chain combines TRBV2 with TRBJ1-1; D is perhaps TRBD1 (5 bases). CDR1 is SNHLY and CDR2 is FYNNEI in the germline V gene. The CDR3 covers 13 residues. The V end was cut by 7 bases, the J end by 6 bases, with 15 bases between. The CDR3 bases are TGTGCCAGCATGGTGACAGCTTCAGCTGAAGCTTTCTTT. It specifies CASMVTASAEAFF.

Only a few counts were recorded for this clone. The rearrangement joins TRBV5-1 to TRBJ2-6, with D unresolved. The CDR3 has 24 amino acids. The germline V and J ends were trimmed by 3 bases and 2 bases, with 36 bases remaining between them. Per germline, CDR1 SGHRS and CDR2 YFSETQ. CDR3 bases: TGCGCCAGCAGCTCAGTTGGGGTGAGGCTTTCTCCAGAATGGTTCACGGCTGGGGCCAACGTCCTGACTTTC. Protein sequence: CASSSVGVRLSPEWFTAGANVLTF.

The rearrangement joins TRBV3-1 (or the pseudogene TRBV3-2) to TRBJ2-7; D uncertain. Germline values: CDR1 LGHDT, CDR2 YNNKEL (reference sequence). Trimming cost V 4 bases and J 0 bases, with 13 bases left between them. CDR3 length: 15 amino acids. CDR3 nucleotides: TGTGCCAGCAGCCCATCCCACTCCCTCTCCTACGAGCAGTACTTC. Protein sequence: CASSPSHSLSYEQYF.

This chain joins TRBV5-6 and TRBJ2-5; D remains ambiguous. The CDR3 runs 13 residues. V lost 3 bases and J lost 5, with 11 bases in between. CDR1 is SGHDT and CDR2 is YYEEEE in the germline V gene. The CDR3 region is CASSSYYLETQYF. The CDR3 DNA follows: TGTGCCAGCAGCTCGTACTATTTGGAGACCCAGTACTTC.

The chain couples TRBV11-3 to TRBJ1-3; D is unclear. V lost 5 bases and J lost 0, with 8 bases in between. The CDR3 extends over 14 amino acids. CDR1 is SGHNT, CDR2 YENEEA, per germline. CDR3 in DNA: TGTGCCAGCAGCCAAACGGGCTCTGGAAACACCATATATTTT. Amino acids: CASSQTGSGNTIYF. The complete variable domain, with remaining parts taken from reference TRBV11-3 and TRBJ1-3, reads EAGVVQSPRYKIIEKKQPVAFWCNPISGHNTLYWYLQNLGQGPELLIRYENEEAVDDSQLPKDRFSAERLKGVDSTLKIQPAELGDSAVYLCASSQTGSGNTIYFGEGSWLTVV.

The V and J genes are TRBV4-3 and TRBJ1-3; D gene unclear. The CDR3 is 15 amino acids. Trimming cost V 2 bases and J 8 bases, with 16 bases left between them. CDR1 is LGHNA, CDR2 YSLEER, per germline. CDR3 DNA: TGCGCCAGCAGCCAAAATTACGGCCTAGGAGACACCATATATTTT. It encodes CASSQNYGLGDTIYF.

This clone was counted a single time. V and J are TRBV3-1 (or the pseudogene TRBV3-2) and TRBJ1-1; D ambiguous. V lost 4 bases to trimming and J lost 1 base, with 10 bases between them. Germline CDR1 LGHDT, CDR2 YNNKEL (reference sequence). The CDR3 loop spans 14 amino acids. CDR3 sequence: CASSPLLTNTEAFF. The CDR3 DNA reads TGTGCCAGCAGCCCCCTCCTTACGAACACTGAAGCTTTCTTT.

The chain carries TRBV4-1 and TRBJ2-3; no reliable D call. Germline V gives CDR1 MGHRA, CDR2 YSYEKL. Deletions cut 2 bases from V and 0 bases from J, with 9 bases between. The CDR3 is 15 amino acids. This CDR3 is CASSQHPLSTDTQYF. As DNA, the CDR3 is TGCGCCAGCAGCCAACATCCCCTCAGCACAGATACGCAGTATTTT.

This clone was detected once. V usage is TRBV11-2 and J usage is TRBJ1-4; D gene ambiguous. Germline V gene sequence: CDR1 SGHAT, CDR2 FQNNGV. Trimming pared 2 bases from V and 2 bases from J, leaving 12 bases between. The CDR3 consists of 16 residues. The CDR3 protein is CASSLSRLGTNEKLFF. The DNA of the CDR3 is TGTGCCAGCAGCTTAAGTAGATTGGGTACTAATGAAAAACTGTTTTTT. The variable domain in full, completed from reference TRBV11-2 and TRBJ1-4, reads EAGVAQSPRYKIIEKRQSVAFWCNPISGHATLYWYQQILGQGPKLLIQFQNNGVVDDSQLPKDRFSAERLKGVDSTLKIQPAKLEDSAVYLCASSLSRLGTNEKLFFGSGTQLSVL.

The chain recombines TRBV15 with TRBJ2-2; no clear D gene. The V end lost 3 bases, the J end lost 3 bases, and 8 bases lay between the germline ends. Per germline, CDR1 LNHNV and CDR2 YYDKDF (reference sequence). This CDR3 spans 14 amino acids. Here the CDR3 reads CATSSGPDTGELFF. DNA of the CDR3: TGTGCCACCAGCAGCGGACCAGACACCGGGGAGCTGTTTTTT.

The CDR3 here is CASSLYRGETQYF. The CDR3, as DNA: TGCGCCAGCAGCTTGTACCGAGGAGAGACCCAGTACTTC. This rearrangement joins TRBV5-1 to TRBJ2-5; no clear D gene. The germline V gene has CDR1 SGHRS and CDR2 YFSETQ. With 1 base removed from V and 4 bases from J, the gap between germline ends came to 8 bases. The CDR3 has 13 amino acids.

This clone appeared a single time. The V call is TRBV19, the J call TRBJ1-2, with a tentative D call TRBD1 (6 bases). Germline lookup yields CDR1 LNHDA and CDR2 SQIVND (reference sequence). The CDR3 is 14 residues long. V was shortened by 6 bases and J by 4 bases, with 15 bases between the two germline ends. CDR3 sequence reads: CASSPKTGFYGYTF. CDR3 nucleotide sequence: TGTGCCAGTAGCCCCAAGACAGGATTCTATGGCTACACCTTC.

This rearrangement joins TRBV11-2 to TRBJ1-2; tentatively, D is TRBD1 (6 bases). V lost 1 base and J 5 bases, leaving 17 bases between the germline ends. The CDR3 is made up of 16 amino acids. The germline gives CDR1 SGHAT, CDR2 FQNNGV. As DNA, the CDR3 is TGTGCCAGCAGCTTAGGGACAGAGACGAATATGTATGGCTACACCTTC. Its translation: CASSLGTETNMYGYTF.

Notes on this clone: One end of the junction does not line up with germline, which may come from a read error. The gene calls are TRBV12-3 or TRBV12-4 and TRBJ1-1, with D possibly TRBD1 on 6 matching bases. The CDR3 is 12 amino acids. In nucleotides, the CDR3 is TGTGCCAGCAGTAGGGGGAACACTGAAGCTTTCTTC. Protein sequence: CASSRGNTEAFF.

This clone has only a few counts. This rearrangement joins TRBV19 to TRBJ1-5; unclear D gene. Trimming removed 4 bases from V and 4 bases from J, with 8 bases in between. CDR3 length equals 13 residues. The germline CDR1 and CDR2 sequences are LNHDA and SQIVND (reference sequence). CDR3 region: CASSKTANQPQHF. The CDR3 nucleotides are TGTGCCAGTAGTAAGACGGCTAATCAGCCCCAGCATTTT.

The genes are TRBV4-2 and TRBJ2-1; 10 bases match TRBD2. This CDR3 has 16 residues. The J segment lost 1 base and the V segment lost 4 bases, leaving 4 bases of the junction unmatched. CDR1 is LGHNA, CDR2 YNFKEQ, per germline. The CDR3: CASSRQTSGSYNEQFF. The CDR3 DNA follows: TGTGCCAGCAGCCGACAGACTAGCGGGTCCTACAATGAGCAGTTCTTC.

V is TRBV3-1 (or the pseudogene TRBV3-2) and J is TRBJ2-4; D is possibly TRBD1 or TRBD2 (5 bases each). Trimming removed 1 base at V and 0 bases at J, with 7 bases between. The CDR3 contains 15 residues. In germline, CDR1 is LGHDT, CDR2 YNNKEL (reference sequence). This chain's CDR3 is CASSQGGVAKNIQYF. The DNA of the CDR3 is TGTGCCAGCAGCCAAGGAGGGGTAGCCAAAAACATTCAGTACTTC.

The chain is built from TRBV19 and TRBJ2-5; D call uncertain. The germline gives CDR1 LNHDA, CDR2 SQIVND (reference sequence). The CDR3 sequence is 12 residues long. The V end was cut by 7 bases, the J end by 4 bases, with 10 bases between. CDR3 in DNA: TGTGCCAGTACCGGATTTGGAGAGACCCAGTACTTC. Protein: CASTGFGETQYF.

This chain joins TRBV9 and TRBJ2-2, with D unclear. V was trimmed by 0 bases and J by 4 bases, leaving 4 bases between them. The length of the CDR3 is 13 residues. Germline loops: CDR1 SGDLS, CDR2 YYNGEE. CDR3 nucleotide sequence: TGTGCCAGCAGCGTAGTTACCACCGGGGAGCTGTTTTTT. It yields the protein CASSVVTTGELFF.

The chain combines TRBV7-2 with TRBJ2-3; D remains ambiguous. Germline-derived CDR1 and CDR2 are SGHTA and FQGNSA. The V end was cut by 4 bases, the J end by 2 bases, with 16 bases between. The CDR3 sequence is 16 residues long. CDR3 nucleotide sequence: TGTGCCAGCAGCTCTCAAGGGCCAGGCGACACAGATACGCAGTATTTT. Protein: CASSSQGPGDTDTQYF.

The chain is built from TRBV18 and TRBJ2-1; a possible D gene is TRBD2 (6 bases). The CDR3 loop spans 12 amino acids. Between the trimmed V and J ends, which lost 3 bases and 15 bases, there was a span of 15 bases. Germline assignment: CDR1 KGHSH and CDR2 LQKENI. The CDR3: CASSPTREFLFF. The DNA of the CDR3 is TGTGCCAGCTCACCCACCCGGGAGTTTCTGTTCTTC.

V and J are TRBV7-2 and TRBJ1-6, with a possible D match to TRBD1 (6 bases). The V end lost 5 bases, the J end lost 7 bases, and 15 bases lay between the germline ends. The CDR3 totals 15 residues. Germline CDR1 SGHTA, CDR2 FQGNSA. CDR3 residues: CASSPIHGTNSPLHF. The CDR3 DNA reads as TGTGCCAGCAGCCCCATTCACGGGACAAATTCACCCCTCCACTTT.

The J gene is TRBJ1-4, the V gene TRBV28; D uncertain. Germline CDR1 is MDHEN and CDR2 is SYDVKM. The V and J ends lost 0 bases and 8 bases respectively, with 4 bases between them. The CDR3 runs to 12 residues. CDR3 sequence: CASSLWDEKLFF. DNA for the CDR3: TGTGCCAGCAGTTTATGGGACGAAAAACTGTTTTTT.

The CDR3 loop is CASSKPSGGAYEQYF. CDR3 sequence (DNA): TGTGCCAGCAGTAAGCCTAGCGGGGGGGCCTACGAGCAGTACTTC. The chain links TRBV6-6 to TRBJ2-7, with 12 bases identical to TRBD2. Germline CDR1 reads MNHNY; CDR2 reads SVGAGI (reference sequence). This CDR3 has 15 residues. Trimming at V came to 5 bases and at J to 2 bases, leaving 4 bases not matched to a gene.

This chain joins TRBV7-9 and TRBJ2-2, with 7 bases that match TRBD1. V shed 0 bases, J shed 4 bases, and the junction held 5 bases outside the gene matches. Germline-derived CDR1 and CDR2 are SEHNR and FQNEAQ (reference sequence). The CDR3 has 16 residues. CDR3 residues: CASSLAGTVRTGELFF. The DNA for the CDR3 is TGTGCCAGCAGCTTAGCCGGGACAGTACGCACCGGGGAGCTGTTTTTT.

The CDR3 nucleotides read TGTGCCAGCAGCCCGAAGGCCTCTAACTATGGCTACACCTTC. Its protein is CASSPKASNYGYTF. The J gene is TRBJ1-2, the V gene TRBV14; unclear D gene. Germline CDR1 is SGHDN and CDR2 is FVKESK. Trimming removed 4 bases at V and 0 bases at J, with 9 bases between. The CDR3 sequence is 14 residues long. The whole variable domain, filled in from reference TRBV14 and TRBJ1-2, reads EAGVTQFPSHSVIEKGQTVTLRCDPISGHDNLYWYRRVMGKEIKFLLHFVKESKQDESGMPNNRFLAERTGGTYSTLKVQPAELEDSGVYFCASSPKASNYGYTFGSGTRLTVV.

This chain joins TRBV24-1 and TRBJ1-2; 9 bases map to TRBD1. Trimming took 4 bases from V and 6 from J; bases not matched to a gene: 5. CDR3 length equals 14 residues. CDR1 and CDR2 (germline): KGHDR, SFDVKD. The DNA for the CDR3 is TGTGCCACCAGTGACCGGACAGGGGAACATGGCTACACCTTC. Its protein product is CATSDRTGEHGYTF.

This clone showed up just a few times. The chain carries TRBV14 and TRBJ2-1; the D is unclear. Trimming cost V 0 bases and J 6 bases, with 12 bases left between them. CDR1 and CDR2 (germline): SGHDN, FVKESK. The CDR3 extends over 15 amino acids. CDR3 nucleotide sequence: TGTGCCAGCAGCCAAGATTGGGCAGGTATCAATGAGCAGTTCTTC. Translating it yields CASSQDWAGINEQFF.